What follows describes a single TCR beta chain. This sample was included in a study of blood T cell repertoires in COVID-19. For the study at large: Material from acute and convalescent COVID-19 was sourced from the United States, Italy and Spain. Sources were T cells, B-cell-depleted T cells, or PBMCs; the material itself was cDNA or gDNA.

Followed longitudinally, the Seattle patients had been enrolled during active infection. Per the authors' pipeline: Reference gene primers were amplified, and this amplification served to estimate nucleated cell counts. TCRdb keeps only in-frame clones here, not all; method: immunoSEQ multiplex PCR. V and J calls and clone size follow that table, whereas D and trimming were derived from the DNA. The sample has just over 300,000 clones; 89% are singletons. The sequence derives from a woman aged 30 to 39 with COVID-19, enrolled during active disease. The sample was peripheral blood.

The CDR3 DNA sequence: TGCGCCAGCAGCGGAGGGTTGGGGGTTAGCACAGATACGCAGTATTTT. This translates into CASSGGLGVSTDTQYF. The rearrangement links TRBV5-1 to TRBJ2-3, with a tentative D call TRBD2 (6 bases). CDR1 is SGHRS and CDR2 is YFSETQ in the germline V gene. Deletions cut 4 bases from V and 0 bases from J, with 15 bases between. This CDR3 is 16 amino acids long.